This T cell receptor beta chain was observed in a study of T-cell reconstitution after alpha-beta-depleted transplantation in children. The study, taken as a whole, reports: Some patients showed high day-60 TCRbeta diversity, which derived from surviving recipient T cells and thymic progenitors. Reported findings indicate that, about two months after transplant, alpha-beta T cells came from several hundred expanded clones, which were derived from non-depleted graft cells. T cells produced anew were the main source of T-cell counts and diversity one year after transplant.

The CDR3 loop spans 13 amino acids. V was clipped by 10 bases and J by 6 bases; unmatched bases: 7. CDR1 is SNHLY and CDR2 is FYNNEI in the germline V gene. This clonotype was recorded many times. The antigen remains undetermined. The library targeted TCRbeta and was prepared with unique molecular identifiers. TCRdb fed the PCR reads into MiXCR, producing one record per CDR3 protein. The sample has 450,000 to 600,000 distinct CDR3 sequences, approximately 10% seen once; the top ten hold 2% to 2.5%. Sample: PBMCs, taken before TCRalphabeta/CD19-depleted stem cell transplant. This clonotype was sampled from a child younger than 10 with inherited bone marrow failure, due to receive a stem cell transplant. The chain combines TRBV2 with TRBJ2-4; TRBD1 matches at 9 bases. The CDR3 here is CATSGQGINIQYF. The CDR3 DNA reads TGTGCCACCTCGGGACAGGGTATAAACATTCAGTACTTC.